This TCR beta chain came from a study of T cells in localized non-small cell lung cancer. CDR1 and CDR2 from the germline V gene are MDHEN and SYDVKM. With V trimmed by 7 bases and J by 4 bases, 8 bases remained unmatched. The CDR3 is made up of 14 amino acids. Concerning this clone itself: No antigen is known for it.

TCRdb's table, derived via immunoSEQ multiplex PCR, lists solely in-frame clones and lacks some. The sample consists of 50,000 to 70,000 clones, 80% to 95% of them appearing once. Study findings and constraints: Longer overall survival associated with higher blood T cell density; shorter survival with higher adjacent-lung clonality. Sequencing covered just one tumor region, so heterogeneity cannot be ruled out.

The receptor's source is a man aged 35 to 69 with stage I lung adenocarcinoma. V and J are TRBV28 and TRBJ1-1; 8 bases are a match to TRBD1. The material sequenced was peripheral blood, taken before any cancer treatment. The CDR3: CASTSWTGPTEAFF. CDR3 sequence (DNA): TGTGCCAGCACCTCATGGACAGGGCCCACTGAAGCTTTCTTT.